One and the same sample provided the 22 T cell receptor beta chains below, sequenced in a study of blood T cell repertoires in COVID-19. Clones were read by immunoSEQ multiplex PCR, and TCRdb kept only the in-frame ones, dropping some. The data contain over 130,000 clones, around 89% of them singletons. Sequenced material: peripheral blood. The receptors were gathered from a human donor with COVID-19, enrolled during active disease. The donor label of this sample is uncertain.

The CDR3 DNA reads as TGTGCCAGCAGCCGTTCTCCGTACGGGGGAGCTTTCTTT. The encoded protein is CASSRSPYGGAFF. This chain uses TRBV6-5 with TRBJ1-1; D perhaps matches TRBD1 (5 bases). Trimming stripped 6 bases from V and 10 bases from J, with 18 bases between. The CDR3 loop spans 13 amino acids. Germline CDR1 reads MNHEY; CDR2 reads SVGAGI.

Here the CDR3 reads CASSPSRGEGTEAFF. As DNA, the CDR3 is TGTGCCAGCAGCCCGAGCAGGGGTGAGGGGACTGAAGCTTTCTTT. This sequence joins TRBV5-4 and TRBJ1-1; a weak D match, TRBD1 (6 bases). In germline, CDR1 is SGHNT, CDR2 YYREEE (reference sequence). The CDR3 has 15 amino acids. V shed 4 bases and J shed 5 bases, with 18 bases lying between them.

The chain links TRBV20-1 to TRBJ2-7, with TRBD2 matching 10 bases. V trimming: 3 bases; J trimming: 0 bases; junction bases outside the gene matches: 8. Germline values: CDR1 DFQATT, CDR2 SNEGSKA (reference sequence). The CDR3 runs to 16 residues. CDR3 DNA sequence: TGCAGTGCTAGTGGAAGCGGGGGGGTTAGCTCCTACGAGCAGTACTTC. It translates to CSASGSGGVSSYEQYF.

V and J are TRBV30 and TRBJ2-3, with 8 bases that match TRBD2. Germline assignment: CDR1 GTSNPN and CDR2 SVGIG (reference sequence). V lost 4 bases and J lost 4; bases outside the gene matches: 13. This CDR3 comprises 16 residues. The CDR3 DNA follows: TGTGCCTGGACCCCGGGCCCCGGGAGGGCCCCAGATACGCAGTATTTT. Amino acids: CAWTPGPGRAPDTQYF.

This clone was seen once. V and J are TRBV18 and TRBJ2-2; 8 positions agree with TRBD1. Trimming at V came to 6 bases and at J to 5 bases, leaving 8 bases not matched to a gene. In germline, CDR1 is KGHSH, CDR2 LQKENI. The CDR3 length is 15 residues. The CDR3 bases are TGTGCCAGCTCCGCCGGGACAGGAGAAACCGGGGAGCTGTTTTTT. Amino acid sequence: CASSAGTGETGELFF.

This chain links TRBV6-5 with TRBJ1-2; 7 nucleotides agree with TRBD1. The V segment lost 6 bases and the J segment 4 bases; nucleotides outside the gene matches: 5. The CDR3 is made up of 13 amino acids. Germline V CDR1 and CDR2: MNHEY, SVGAGI. The CDR3 reads CASRRGQSYGYTF. CDR3 sequence (DNA): TGTGCCAGCAGGCGGGGACAGTCCTATGGCTACACCTTC.

This chain uses TRBV5-1 with TRBJ2-3, with no clear D. V lost 0 bases, J lost 0 bases, and 8 bases lay in between. The germline gives CDR1 SGHRS, CDR2 YFSETQ. The CDR3 totals 15 residues. CDR3 bases: TGCGCCAGCAGCTTGGCCGGAGCGAGCACAGATACGCAGTATTTT. It translates to CASSLAGASTDTQYF.

This clone was seen only a few times. CDR3 sequence: CASSLTRAGVREQYF. The CDR3 nucleotides read TGTGCCAGCAGCTTAACGAGAGCGGGGGTCCGCGAGCAGTACTTC. The gene calls are TRBV7-3 and TRBJ2-7; the match to TRBD2 covers 8 bases. This CDR3 is 15 amino acids long. The germline V gene has CDR1 SGHTA and CDR2 FQGTGA. Trimming removed 0 bases from V and 6 bases from J; junction bases left unmatched: 7.

This clone was observed a single time. The chain uses TRBV19 and TRBJ1-5; no firm D call. CDR1 is LNHDA and CDR2 is SQIVND in the germline V gene (reference sequence). The CDR3 has 13 residues. V was pared by 4 bases and J by 9 bases, with 13 bases between. The CDR3 DNA reads as TGTGCCAGTAGTAACGGCGAGGTTACGCCCCAGCATTTT. As protein: CASSNGEVTPQHF. Full variable domain (missing parts from reference TRBV19 and TRBJ1-5): DGGITQSPKYLFRKEGQNVTLSCEQNLNHDAMYWYRQDPGQGLRLIYYSQIVNDFQKGDIAEGYSVSREKKESFPLTVTSAQKNPTAFYLCASSNGEVTPQHFGDGTRLSIL.

In this sample, this clone turned up once. This chain uses TRBV25-1 with TRBJ1-1, with 9 bases lining up with TRBD1. Trimming at V came to 7 bases and at J to 6 bases, leaving 9 bases not matched to a gene. CDR3 length: 14 residues. The V gene's germline CDR1 is MGHDK and CDR2 SYGVNS. CDR3 region: CASIRTGARAEAFF. The CDR3 DNA reads TGTGCCAGCATAAGGACAGGGGCTAGGGCTGAAGCTTTCTTT.

The chain joins TRBV20-1 to TRBJ2-7; tentative D call: TRBD2 (6 bases). The CDR3 totals 11 residues. The V gene's germline CDR1 is DFQATT and CDR2 SNEGSKA (reference sequence). Between the trimmed V and J ends, which lost 5 bases and 2 bases, there was a span of 7 bases. The CDR3 loop is CSAERAYEQYF. CDR3 sequence (DNA): TGCAGTGCTGAGCGGGCCTACGAGCAGTACTTC.

This chain links TRBV19 with TRBJ1-1; no definite D call. With 0 bases removed from V and 6 bases from J, the gap between germline ends came to 11 bases. Germline V lookup: CDR1 LNHDA, CDR2 SQIVND (reference sequence). CDR3 length equals 14 residues. CDR3 nucleotide sequence: TGTGCCAGTAGTATAGATCTGCTAAACGCTGAAGCTTTCTTT. Protein sequence: CASSIDLLNAEAFF.

This chain's CDR3 is CASSQKTGRFSGNTIYF. DNA of the CDR3: TGTGCCAGCAGCCAAAAGACAGGGCGATTCTCTGGAAACACCATATATTTT. This chain joins TRBV4-2 and TRBJ1-3; 7 nucleotides align to TRBD1. Germline V gene lookup returns CDR1 LGHNA and CDR2 YNFKEQ. V was clipped by 2 bases and J by 0 bases; unmatched bases: 7. The CDR3 covers 17 residues.

V gene TRBV6-5 combines with J gene TRBJ2-5, with TRBD1 as a possible D gene (5 bases). CDR3 length: 15 amino acids. V was trimmed by 6 bases and J by 4 bases, leaving 18 bases between them. Germline V CDR1 and CDR2: MNHEY, SVGAGI. Here the CDR3 reads CASRGLGRVRETQYF. The DNA of the CDR3 is TGTGCCAGCAGGGGGCTGGGCAGGGTAAGAGAGACCCAGTACTTC.

The V and J genes are TRBV7-3 and TRBJ2-3; TRBD1 matches 9 bases. The trim removed 1 base at V and 3 bases at J, leaving 2 bases unmatched. This CDR3 is 15 amino acids long. The V gene's germline CDR1 is SGHTA and CDR2 FQGTGA. The CDR3 sequence: CASSLMGQGTDTQYF. The CDR3 DNA sequence: TGTGCCAGCAGCTTAATGGGACAGGGAACAGATACGCAGTATTTT.

The chain joins TRBV18 to TRBJ2-3; 11 nucleotides match TRBD1. The length of the CDR3 is 18 residues. J lost 5 bases, V lost 4 bases, and 14 bases had no gene match. Germline V gene data show CDR1 as KGHSH and CDR2 as LQKENI. The CDR3 DNA reads as TGTGCCAGCTCACAGGACCTCCTTGGGACAGGGGGGAAAGATACGCAGTATTTT. Its protein is CASSQDLLGTGGKDTQYF.

CDR3: CASSQNPGYTGELFF. The CDR3 region has the DNA TGTGCCAGCAGCCAAAATCCAGGGTACACCGGGGAGCTGTTTTTT. V and J are TRBV7-3 and TRBJ2-2; tentatively, D is TRBD1 (5 bases). The CDR3 covers 15 residues. The germline V and J ends were trimmed by 5 bases and 3 bases, with 13 bases remaining between them. In germline, CDR1 is SGHTA, CDR2 FQGTGA.

The chain joins TRBV9 to TRBJ2-1, with 9 bases that match TRBD2. The CDR3 has 15 residues. Looked up from germline, CDR1 is SGDLS and CDR2 is YYNGEE. The trim removed 3 bases at V and 6 bases at J, leaving 7 bases unmatched. CDR3 bases: TGTGCCAGCAGCGATGCGGGGGGGCCGGGCAATGAGCAGTTCTTC. Translating gives CASSDAGGPGNEQFF.

The V and J genes are TRBV19 and TRBJ2-5; 8 positions match TRBD2. Germline V CDR1 and CDR2: LNHDA, SQIVND (reference sequence). The CDR3 has 15 amino acids. The J segment lost 5 bases and the V segment lost 1 base, leaving 6 bases of the junction unmatched. The CDR3 DNA reads TGTGCCAGTAGTATAGCCAGCGGGGGTCGGGAGACCCAGTACTTC. Its protein product is CASSIASGGRETQYF. The full variable domain, in which reference TRBV19 and TRBJ2-5 provide the parts outside the CDR3, is DGGITQSPKYLFRKEGQNVTLSCEQNLNHDAMYWYRQDPGQGLRLIYYSQIVNDFQKGDIAEGYSVSREKKESFPLTVTSAQKNPTAFYLCASSIASGGRETQYFGPGTRLLVL.

This chain links TRBV7-9 with TRBJ1-1; D ambiguous. CDR3 length: 15 residues. Trimming stripped 2 bases from V and 0 bases from J, with 10 bases between. Germline CDR1 is SEHNR and CDR2 is FQNEAQ (reference sequence). CDR3 sequence: CASSLLQPMNTEAFF. CDR3 nucleotide sequence: TGTGCCAGCAGCTTATTACAGCCCATGAACACTGAAGCTTTCTTT.

This chain links TRBV2 with TRBJ1-2, with 9 nucleotides matching TRBD1. Trimming cost V 6 bases and J 3 bases; bases outside gene matches: 2. Germline lookup yields CDR1 SNHLY and CDR2 FYNNEI. This CDR3 is 13 amino acids long. The CDR3 coding sequence is TGTGCCAGCAGGGGACAGGGCTACTATGGCTACACCTTC. Translating gives CASRGQGYYGYTF.

The V and J genes are TRBV19 and TRBJ1-2, with a tentative D call TRBD1 (5 bases). The V end lost 4 bases, the J end lost 3 bases, and 30 bases lay between the germline ends. Germline assignment: CDR1 LNHDA and CDR2 SQIVND (reference sequence). The CDR3 loop spans 20 amino acids. CDR3 sequence (DNA): TGTGCCAGTAGTACACTCCCCCGACAGACCCTCCTCCGTCCTCACTATGGCTACACCTTC. Encoded protein: CASSTLPRQTLLRPHYGYTF.